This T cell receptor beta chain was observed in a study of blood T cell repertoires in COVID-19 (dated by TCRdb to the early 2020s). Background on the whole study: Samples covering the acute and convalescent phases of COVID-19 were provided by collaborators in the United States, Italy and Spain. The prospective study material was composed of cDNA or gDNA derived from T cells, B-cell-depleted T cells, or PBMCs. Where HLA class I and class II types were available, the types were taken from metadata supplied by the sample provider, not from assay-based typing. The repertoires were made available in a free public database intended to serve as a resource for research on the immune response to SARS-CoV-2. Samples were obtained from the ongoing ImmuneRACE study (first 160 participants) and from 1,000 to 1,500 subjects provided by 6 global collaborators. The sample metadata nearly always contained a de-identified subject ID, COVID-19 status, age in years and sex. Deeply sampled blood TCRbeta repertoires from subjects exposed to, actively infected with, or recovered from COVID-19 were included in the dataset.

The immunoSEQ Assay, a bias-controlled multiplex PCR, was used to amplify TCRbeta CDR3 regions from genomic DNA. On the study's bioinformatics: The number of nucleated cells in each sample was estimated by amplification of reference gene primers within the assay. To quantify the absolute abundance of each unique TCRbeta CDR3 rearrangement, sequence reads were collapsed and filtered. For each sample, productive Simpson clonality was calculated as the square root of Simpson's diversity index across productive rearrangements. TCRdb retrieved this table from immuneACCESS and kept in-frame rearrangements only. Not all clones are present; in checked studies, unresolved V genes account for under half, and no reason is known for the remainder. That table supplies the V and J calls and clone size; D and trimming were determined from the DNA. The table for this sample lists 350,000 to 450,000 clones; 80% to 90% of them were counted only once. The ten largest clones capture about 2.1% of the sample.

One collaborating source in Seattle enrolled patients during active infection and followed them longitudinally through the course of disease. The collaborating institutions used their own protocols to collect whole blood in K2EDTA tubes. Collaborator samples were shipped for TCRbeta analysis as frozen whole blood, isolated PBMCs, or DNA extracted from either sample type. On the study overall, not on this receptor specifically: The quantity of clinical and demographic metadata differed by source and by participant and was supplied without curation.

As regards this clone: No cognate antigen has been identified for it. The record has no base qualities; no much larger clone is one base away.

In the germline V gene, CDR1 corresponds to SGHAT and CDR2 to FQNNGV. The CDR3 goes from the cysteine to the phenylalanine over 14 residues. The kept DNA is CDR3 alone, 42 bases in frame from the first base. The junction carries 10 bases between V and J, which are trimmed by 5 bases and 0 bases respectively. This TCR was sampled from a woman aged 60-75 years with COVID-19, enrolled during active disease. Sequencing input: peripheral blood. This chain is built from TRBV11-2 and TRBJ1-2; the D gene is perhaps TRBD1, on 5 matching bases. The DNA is TGTGCCAGCAGCCCATGGACACCTAACTATGGCTACACCTTC. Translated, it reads CASSPWTPNYGYTF.